This T cell receptor (beta chain) was sequenced for a study of blood T cell repertoires in COVID-19. Overall study: The origin of the acute and convalescent COVID-19 samples was the United States, Italy and Spain. T cells, B-cell-depleted T cells, or PBMCs supplied cDNA or gDNA.

CDR3 length: 14 amino acids. V shed 4 bases and J shed 4 bases, with 10 bases lying between them. Per the germline V gene, CDR1 is LNHDA and CDR2 is SQIVND (reference sequence). In the study's own analysis: Reference gene primer amplification yielded estimated nucleated cell counts. The repertoire was sequenced with immunoSEQ multiplex PCR; TCRdb's copy has only in-frame clones and lacks some. That table gives V, J and clone size, and the DNA gave D and trimming. The sample holds approximately 210,000 clones, about 90% seen once. The sample comprised peripheral blood. This chain uses TRBV19 with TRBJ2-2; possibly TRBD2 for D (5 bases). This clonotype was sampled from a woman in her sixties or seventies with acute or convalescent COVID-19. CDR3 region: CASSTRAGTGELFF. In DNA form, the CDR3 reads TGTGCCAGTAGTACGCGTGCGGGCACCGGGGAGCTGTTTTTT.